The TCR beta chain under discussion was sequenced for a study of blood T cell repertoires in COVID-19. Only in-frame clones appear in the TCRdb table, and some are missing; sequencing was by immunoSEQ multiplex PCR. The sample records 150,000 to 250,000 clones, roughly 79% being singletons. The ends were cut back, 3 bases at V and 3 bases at J, with 11 bases in the middle. This CDR3 is built from 15 residues. CDR1 is LNHDA and CDR2 is SQIVND in the germline V gene (reference sequence). The clonotype originates from a human donor with acute or convalescent COVID-19. The donor label of this sample is uncertain. Sequencing was done on a sample of peripheral blood. The chain links TRBV19 to TRBJ1-4, with TRBD1 as a possible D gene (6 bases). The CDR3 bases are TGTGCCAGTAGTATCCGGGACATCGCTAATGAAAAACTGTTTTTT. Residues: CASSIRDIANEKLFF.